Detailed here is one T cell receptor (beta chain). Its matching antigen is unknown. This record belongs to a study of blood T cells in healthy people across ages. Study information: About one barcoded beta molecule per two T cells came from capture by template switching. Study outcomes and limitations: Diversity estimates from one million T cells were considered underestimates.

The CDR3 length is 15 residues. Trimming stripped 2 bases from V and 3 bases from J, with 13 bases between. Germline CDR1 MNHEY, CDR2 SMNVEV (reference sequence). Primed by a sample-barcoded 5' primer and a J-beta primer mix, a second PCR proceeded for 7 to 11 cycles. TCRdb passed the 5' RACE reads through MiXCR, listing each CDR3 protein once. The table shows over a million distinct CDR3 sequences, with 45% occurring only once. Extractions gave at least 5.5 micrograms of total RNA per sample. This rearrangement joins TRBV27 to TRBJ1-1, with a tentative D call TRBD1 (5 bases). The sequence derives from a woman in her sixties in good health. The sequenced sample consisted of blood. The CDR3 here is CASSLEMTADTEAFF. For the CDR3, the DNA is TGTGCCAGCAGTTTAGAGATGACAGCCGACACTGAAGCTTTCTTT.